The rows below give T cell receptor beta chains drawn from one sample of a study of T cell responses to AZD1222 COVID-19 vaccine. Data came from immunoSEQ multiplex PCR; TCRdb stores just in-frame clones and leaves some out. Found here are some 150,000 clones, 89% of them singletons; the top ten hold roughly 1.8%. The sequencing here drew on peripheral blood, taken 28 days after the second AZD1222 dose. These receptors came from an adult who received the AZD1222 COVID-19 vaccine. CDR3s include the opening cysteine and the closing phenylalanine or tryptophan. Fields, in order: J gene, V gene, D gene, clone size, CDR3 DNA, CDR3 protein. D genes are given only for firm matches. Clone size appears in some rows only: once, few, many, or a class for an expanded clone.

j_call: TRBJ2-3
v_call: TRBV4-1
d_call: TRBD2
clone_size: .
cdr3_nt: TGCGCCAGCAGCCAAGCTGGGACTAGAGGAGATACGCAGTATTTT
cdr3_aa: CASSQAGTRGDTQYF

j_call: TRBJ2-2
v_call: TRBV7-9
d_call: TRBD2
clone_size: .
cdr3_nt: TGTGCCAGCAGCATTCCGGGACTAGCGACCGGGGAGCTGTTTTTT
cdr3_aa: CASSIPGLATGELFF

j_call: TRBJ2-7
v_call: TRBV4-2
d_call: .
clone_size: .
cdr3_nt: TGTGCCAGCAGCCAAGTTAGCAGCGAGCAGTACTTC
cdr3_aa: CASSQVSSEQYF

j_call: TRBJ2-7
v_call: TRBV4-1
d_call: .
clone_size: .
cdr3_nt: TGCGCCAGCAGCCAAGTTATGGGCTTATTGGGCCTCTCCTACGAGCAGTACTTC
cdr3_aa: CASSQVMGLLGLSYEQYF

j_call: TRBJ1-1
v_call: TRBV2
d_call: .
clone_size: .
cdr3_nt: TGTGCCAGTAGCGTGGGGGCGCCGACTGAAGCTTTCTTT
cdr3_aa: CASSVGAPTEAFF

j_call: TRBJ2-7
v_call: TRBV7-2
d_call: TRBD2
clone_size: few
cdr3_nt: TGTGCCAGCAGCTTAGCCTTGACTAGCGGGTTCCTCCCCTACGAGCAGTACTTC
cdr3_aa: CASSLALTSGFLPYEQYF

j_call: TRBJ1-1
v_call: TRBV5-6
d_call: .
clone_size: .
cdr3_nt: TGTGCCAGCAGTTTCCAGGGAACTGAAGCTTTCTTT
cdr3_aa: CASSFQGTEAFF

j_call: TRBJ2-3
v_call: TRBV7-2
d_call: TRBD1
clone_size: once
cdr3_nt: TGTGCCAGCAGCTTAGCGGGGCAGGGGGCGGCAGATACGCAGTATTTT
cdr3_aa: CASSLAGQGAADTQYF

j_call: TRBJ2-6
v_call: TRBV19
d_call: .
clone_size: .
cdr3_nt: TGTGCCAGTAGTTCCGAGACAGTATTCTCTGGGGCCAACGTCCTGACTTTC
cdr3_aa: CASSSETVFSGANVLTF

j_call: TRBJ2-5
v_call: TRBV18
d_call: .
clone_size: .
cdr3_nt: TGTGCCAGCTCACCCGCCCCCCTGGAGGGTCCCTTGGAGACCCAGTACTTC
cdr3_aa: CASSPAPLEGPLETQYF

j_call: TRBJ2-3
v_call: TRBV7-2
d_call: .
clone_size: .
cdr3_nt: TGTGCCAGCAGCTTAGGGGCTAGCTCGGCAGATACGCAGTATTTT
cdr3_aa: CASSLGASSADTQYF

j_call: TRBJ1-3
v_call: TRBV5-1
d_call: TRBD1
clone_size: .
cdr3_nt: TGCGCCAGCAGCTCCGGGACAGAGGTCACTGGAAACACCATATATTTT
cdr3_aa: CASSSGTEVTGNTIYF

j_call: TRBJ2-7
v_call: TRBV5-4
d_call: .
clone_size: .
cdr3_nt: TGTGCCAGCAGCTTGGATGCAGGGAGCTACGAGCAGTACTTC
cdr3_aa: CASSLDAGSYEQYF

j_call: TRBJ1-2
v_call: TRBV27
d_call: .
clone_size: .
cdr3_nt: TGTGCCAGCAGTTTTCTCCCAACGCCGGCTAACTATGGCTACACCTTC
cdr3_aa: CASSFLPTPANYGYTF

j_call: TRBJ1-3
v_call: TRBV30
d_call: .
clone_size: once
cdr3_nt: TGTGCCTGGCGCCTAATCCCTGGAAACACCATATATTTT
cdr3_aa: CAWRLIPGNTIYF

j_call: TRBJ2-3
v_call: TRBV7-3
d_call: TRBD2
clone_size: .
cdr3_nt: TGTGCCAGCAGCTTAAGGCTAGCGGGAGATTCAGATACGCAGTATTTT
cdr3_aa: CASSLRLAGDSDTQYF

j_call: TRBJ2-1
v_call: TRBV19
d_call: .
clone_size: .
cdr3_nt: TGTGCCAGTAGTATGGGGTTGGAGCAGTTCTTC
cdr3_aa: CASSMGLEQFF

j_call: TRBJ2-1
v_call: TRBV2
d_call: .
clone_size: .
cdr3_nt: TGTGCCAGCAGGGCCTTTAACAATGAGCAGTTCTTC
cdr3_aa: CASRAFNNEQFF

j_call: TRBJ1-1
v_call: TRBV28
d_call: TRBD1
clone_size: .
cdr3_nt: TGTGCCGTCAACGGACAGGGTAGGACTGAAGCTTTCTTT
cdr3_aa: CAVNGQGRTEAFF

j_call: TRBJ2-3
v_call: TRBV18
d_call: .
clone_size: .
cdr3_nt: TGTGCCAGCTCACCCCAGGACACAGATACGCAGTATTTT
cdr3_aa: CASSPQDTDTQYF

j_call: TRBJ1-1
v_call: TRBV4-2
d_call: .
clone_size: .
cdr3_nt: TGTGCCAGCAGCCAAGCGGTCGACAGGAACACTGAAGCTTTCTTT
cdr3_aa: CASSQAVDRNTEAFF

j_call: TRBJ2-7
v_call: TRBV7-8
d_call: TRBD2
clone_size: .
cdr3_nt: TGTGCCAGCAGCCCTCTTGCGGGGGGGGGTGCTAGCGGGAGAAAGGGAAGGTCCTACGAGCAGTACTTC
cdr3_aa: CASSPLAGGGASGRKGRSYEQYF

j_call: TRBJ1-5
v_call: TRBV12-5
d_call: TRBD1
clone_size: .
cdr3_nt: TGTGCTAGTGATCTGGACAGGCTCGATCAGCCCCAGCATTTT
cdr3_aa: CASDLDRLDQPQHF

j_call: TRBJ1-4
v_call: TRBV5-1
d_call: .
clone_size: .
cdr3_nt: TGCGCCAGCAGCTTGGCCCCCACGGGGGGGGAAAGTGAAAAACTGTTTTTT
cdr3_aa: CASSLAPTGGESEKLFF

j_call: TRBJ1-6
v_call: TRBV30
d_call: .
clone_size: .
cdr3_nt: TGTGCCTGGTCGCCCCGTAATAATTCACCCCTCCACTTT
cdr3_aa: CAWSPRNNSPLHF

j_call: TRBJ2-3
v_call: TRBV7-2
d_call: TRBD2
clone_size: .
cdr3_nt: TGTGCCAGCAGCCCCGGGACTAGATGGGAGGGCACAGATACGCAGTATTTT
cdr3_aa: CASSPGTRWEGTDTQYF

j_call: TRBJ2-7
v_call: TRBV5-5
d_call: TRBD1
clone_size: once
cdr3_nt: TGTGCCAGCAGCTTGGCGCGGGGGGACAGGGGAGCCTACGAGCAGTACTTC
cdr3_aa: CASSLARGDRGAYEQYF

j_call: TRBJ1-5
v_call: TRBV27
d_call: .
clone_size: .
cdr3_nt: TGTGCCAGCAGTTACAATCAGCCCCAGCATTTT
cdr3_aa: CASSYNQPQHF

j_call: TRBJ2-4
v_call: TRBV9
d_call: .
clone_size: .
cdr3_nt: TGTGCCAGCGCCGGGGTCAACAAAAACATTCAGTACTTC
cdr3_aa: CASAGVNKNIQYF

j_call: TRBJ2-7
v_call: TRBV30
d_call: TRBD2
clone_size: .
cdr3_nt: TGTGCCTGGACCCGACTAGCGGGGACCAACGAGCAGTACTTC
cdr3_aa: CAWTRLAGTNEQYF

j_call: TRBJ2-3
v_call: TRBV11-2
d_call: .
clone_size: once
cdr3_nt: TGTGCCAGCAGCTGGGATGGCTCGGGTACGCAGTATTTT
cdr3_aa: CASSWDGSGTQYF

j_call: TRBJ2-7
v_call: TRBV5-5
d_call: TRBD1
clone_size: .
cdr3_nt: TGTGCCAGCAGCTTCCTACGGGACAGTTCCTACGAGCAGTACTTC
cdr3_aa: CASSFLRDSSYEQYF

j_call: TRBJ1-2
v_call: TRBV7-9
d_call: .
clone_size: .
cdr3_nt: TGTGCCAGCAGCTCTCGGACGGGGGGTGGCTACACCTTC
cdr3_aa: CASSSRTGGGYTF

j_call: TRBJ1-2
v_call: TRBV18
d_call: .
clone_size: .
cdr3_nt: TGTGCCAGCTCACCGGACAGATCTAACTATGGCTACACCTTC
cdr3_aa: CASSPDRSNYGYTF

j_call: TRBJ2-2
v_call: TRBV6-2/TRBV6-3
d_call: .
clone_size: .
cdr3_nt: TGTGCCAGCAGTTACTCGATTTTCGCCGGGGCGAACACCGGGGAGCTGTTTTTT
cdr3_aa: CASSYSIFAGANTGELFF

j_call: TRBJ2-7
v_call: TRBV6-5
d_call: TRBD2
clone_size: .
cdr3_nt: TGTGCCAGCATTGCTAGCGGGAACCTTCCGGGGGAGCAGTACTTC
cdr3_aa: CASIASGNLPGEQYF

j_call: TRBJ2-3
v_call: TRBV30
d_call: .
clone_size: .
cdr3_nt: TGTGCCTGGGCCCGGATTAGTAACGCGCAGTATTTT
cdr3_aa: CAWARISNAQYF

j_call: TRBJ2-7
v_call: TRBV6-4
d_call: .
clone_size: .
cdr3_nt: TGTGCCAGCAGTGACCCCGCGGGCGGCTACGAGCAGTACTTC
cdr3_aa: CASSDPAGGYEQYF

j_call: TRBJ2-2
v_call: TRBV29-1
d_call: TRBD1
clone_size: once
cdr3_nt: TGCAGCGTGCAGGGGGCGATGAACACCGGGGAGCTGTTTTTT
cdr3_aa: CSVQGAMNTGELFF

j_call: TRBJ1-3
v_call: TRBV6-5
d_call: .
clone_size: .
cdr3_nt: TGTGCCAGCAGTCCGGTCCCCTTTGGAAACACCATATATTTT
cdr3_aa: CASSPVPFGNTIYF

j_call: TRBJ1-5
v_call: TRBV7-6
d_call: TRBD1
clone_size: .
cdr3_nt: TGTGCCAGCAGCCCCGGACAGGGTACTTTAAGCAATCAGCCCCAGCATTTT
cdr3_aa: CASSPGQGTLSNQPQHF

j_call: TRBJ1-2
v_call: TRBV15
d_call: TRBD1
clone_size: .
cdr3_nt: TGTGCCACCAGCCAGCGACGGACAGGGGGCTTCACCTTC
cdr3_aa: CATSQRRTGGFTF